This T cell receptor beta chain was found in a study of T cell responses to AZD1222 COVID-19 vaccine. Study-level findings and limits: It should be noted that donors were predominantly white British and more often female, and clonal diversity was possibly underestimated. Only 5 or 6 people who got AZD1222 tested seropositive at baseline.

Profiled with immunoSEQ multiplex PCR; TCRdb holds only in-frame clones, not every one. The data contain tens of thousands of clones, 85% to 90% of them singletons. The ends were cut back, 5 bases at V and 8 bases at J, with 9 bases in the middle. The CDR3 runs 11 residues. CDR1 is MDHEN, CDR2 SYDVKM, per germline. With regard to this clone: Its antigen remains unidentified.

The chain recombines TRBV28 with TRBJ1-1, with a tentative D call TRBD1 (5 bases). The sequence derives from an adult in good health. Material: peripheral blood, obtained on day 0 of AZD1222 vaccination. CDR3 nucleotide sequence: TGTGCCAGCAGTCTCAACAGGGAAGCTTTCTTT. Its protein product is CASSLNREAFF.